These 23 T cell receptor beta chains originate from one sample sequenced in a study of blood T cell repertoires in COVID-19. The method was immunoSEQ multiplex PCR; TCRdb's version includes in-frame clones alone and lacks a portion of them. Found here are 250,000 or so clones, 83% of them singletons; the top ten hold roughly 5.5%. The specimen sequenced was peripheral blood. The source of these receptors is a human donor in a cohort sampled during active COVID-19.

V usage is TRBV7-2 and J usage is TRBJ2-3; tentative D call: TRBD1 (6 bases). This CDR3 is built from 15 residues. Trimming shortened V by 5 bases and J by 5 bases, and 17 bases separated the two germline ends. Germline CDR1 is SGHTA and CDR2 is FQGNSA. DNA of the CDR3: TGTGCCAGCAGCCGCACAGGGACATGGGGAGATACGCAGTATTTT. This encodes CASSRTGTWGDTQYF.

In nucleotides, the CDR3 is TGCAGCGTCCTAGACAGGGGGAGCTCCTACGAGCAGTACTTC. It yields the protein CSVLDRGSSYEQYF. The gene calls are TRBV29-1 and TRBJ2-7, with TRBD1 matching 9 bases. Looked up from germline, CDR1 is SQVTM and CDR2 is ANQGSEA. V lost 6 bases and J lost 0; bases outside the gene matches: 6. This CDR3 spans 14 amino acids.

This clone appeared many times. The chain uses TRBV27 and TRBJ2-1; 13 bases are a match to TRBD2. CDR1 and CDR2 (germline): MNHEY, SMNVEV (reference sequence). V dropped 6 bases and J dropped 12; count of bases not matched to a gene: 11. The CDR3 sequence is 15 residues long. The CDR3 DNA sequence: TGTGCCAGCAGGTTACTAGCGGGGGGGCCCCAAGGGCAGTTCTTC. Protein: CASRLLAGGPQGQFF.

V is TRBV24-1 and J is TRBJ2-1, with 14 positions matching TRBD2. CDR3 length: 12 residues. Germline values: CDR1 KGHDR, CDR2 SFDVKD. V dropped 12 bases and J dropped 9; count of bases not matched to a gene: 3. The CDR3 sequence is CAAGTSGSEQFF. CDR3 in DNA: TGTGCCGCCGGGACTAGCGGGAGTGAGCAGTTCTTC.

The chain's CDR3 is CASSIERAGAQETQYF. The CDR3, as DNA: TGTGCCAGTAGTATAGAAAGGGCAGGGGCACAAGAGACCCAGTACTTC. The rearrangement uses TRBV19 and TRBJ2-5, with D possibly TRBD1 on 6 matching bases. V gave up 0 bases and J gave up 2 bases, with 13 bases separating them. Per germline, CDR1 LNHDA and CDR2 SQIVND (reference sequence). The CDR3 consists of 16 residues.

V is TRBV27 and J is TRBJ1-1, with D possibly TRBD1 on 5 matching bases. This CDR3 spans 13 amino acids. The germline gives CDR1 MNHEY, CDR2 SMNVEV (reference sequence). Trimming removed 6 bases from V and 4 bases from J, with 12 bases in between. CDR3 loop: CASSAGSSTEAFF. The CDR3 bases are TGTGCCAGCAGCGCAGGGTCTAGCACTGAAGCTTTCTTT.

This rearrangement joins TRBV28 to TRBJ1-2; unclear D gene. The CDR3 is 12 residues long. Germline V gene data show CDR1 as MDHEN and CDR2 as SYDVKM. V was shortened by 1 base and J by 8 bases, with 8 bases between the two germline ends. As DNA, the CDR3 is TGTGCCAGCAGTTTATATTTAACAGGCTACACCTTC. Translating it yields CASSLYLTGYTF.

The chain joins TRBV5-1 to TRBJ1-6; D is ambiguous. This CDR3 region has 16 residues. Trimming left V 3 bases short and J 3 bases short, with 13 bases between. Germline V lookup: CDR1 SGHRS, CDR2 YFSETQ. CDR3 loop: CASSYGRGNYNSPLHF. The CDR3 DNA sequence: TGCGCCAGCAGCTACGGACGGGGTAACTATAATTCACCCCTCCACTTT.

This chain connects TRBV5-1 to TRBJ2-2; 12 nucleotides line up with TRBD1. Germline values: CDR1 SGHRS, CDR2 YFSETQ. The CDR3 totals 15 residues. Losses at the gene ends were 4 bases for V and 4 bases for J; bases not matched to a gene: 2. CDR3 sequence reads: CASSGTGGSTGELFF. The CDR3 nucleotides read TGCGCCAGCAGCGGGACAGGGGGCAGCACCGGGGAGCTGTTTTTT. Supplemented by reference TRBV5-1 and TRBJ2-2, the full variable domain reads KAGVTQTPRYLIKTRGQQVTLSCSPISGHRSVSWYQQTPGQGLQFLFEYFSETQRNKGNFPGRFSGRQFSNSRSEMNVSTLELGDSALYLCASSGTGGSTGELFFGEGSRLTVL.

A few counts support this clone. The chain recombines TRBV14 with TRBJ2-1; perhaps TRBD1 as D (5 bases). CDR1 and CDR2 from the germline V gene are SGHDN and FVKESK. The CDR3 loop spans 14 amino acids. V was shortened by 4 bases and J by 2 bases, with 9 bases between the two germline ends. CDR3 amino acids: CASSPLQAYNEQFF. CDR3 nucleotide sequence: TGTGCCAGCAGCCCATTACAGGCCTACAATGAGCAGTTCTTC.

The chain joins TRBV11-3 to TRBJ1-1, with 8 bases matching TRBD1. This CDR3 has 14 residues. Germline CDR1 is SGHNT and CDR2 is YENEEA. V dropped 5 bases and J dropped 1; count of bases not matched to a gene: 3. The CDR3 region is CASSRDRRNTEAFF. The CDR3, as DNA: TGTGCCAGCAGCCGGGACAGGAGGAACACTGAAGCTTTCTTT. Combining the CDR3 with reference TRBV11-3 and TRBJ1-1 gives the whole variable domain EAGVVQSPRYKIIEKKQPVAFWCNPISGHNTLYWYLQNLGQGPELLIRYENEEAVDDSQLPKDRFSAERLKGVDSTLKIQPAELGDSAVYLCASSRDRRNTEAFFGQGTRLTVV.

The chain links TRBV18 to TRBJ2-2, with 7 bases that match TRBD2. The V gene end was trimmed by 6 bases and the J gene end by 4 bases; junction bases not matched to a gene: 17. Germline V gene data show CDR1 as KGHSH and CDR2 as LQKENI. The CDR3 runs 18 residues. CDR3: CASSREAAAGIGTGELFF. The CDR3 bases are TGTGCCAGCTCCCGAGAGGCCGCAGCGGGAATAGGCACCGGGGAGCTGTTTTTT.

The rearrangement links TRBV15 to TRBJ1-2; no firm D call. The germline gives CDR1 LNHNV, CDR2 YYDKDF (reference sequence). The V gene lost 0 bases and the J gene lost 2 bases, with 4 bases spanning the gap. There are 13 residues in the CDR3. CDR3 DNA: TGTGCCACCAGCAGAGACAAAAACTATGGCTACACCTTC. Its translation: CATSRDKNYGYTF.

The rearrangement joins TRBV6-1 to TRBJ2-7; D ambiguous. This CDR3 comprises 13 residues. V was pared by 2 bases and J by 0 bases, with 5 bases between. Germline V CDR1 and CDR2: MNHNS, SASEGT. The CDR3 here is CASSELYSYEQYF. DNA for the CDR3: TGTGCCAGCAGTGAATTGTACTCCTACGAGCAGTACTTC.

The V and J genes are TRBV2 and TRBJ2-2, with D unclear. Trimming removed 5 bases from V and 4 bases from J, with 14 bases in between. This CDR3 contains 15 residues. CDR1 is SNHLY and CDR2 is FYNNEI in the germline V gene. CDR3 sequence: CASSSVLFGTGELFF. The CDR3 bases are TGTGCCAGCAGTTCGGTCCTGTTTGGCACCGGGGAGCTGTTTTTT.

The genes are TRBV5-4 and TRBJ1-1; TRBD1 might be the D (5 bases). Germline CDR1 is SGHNT and CDR2 is YYREEE (reference sequence). There are 13 residues in the CDR3. Trimming pared 3 bases from V and 7 bases from J, leaving 13 bases between. CDR3 nucleotides: TGTGCCAGCAGCTCCCAGGGCCGCGATGAAGCTTTCTTT. It translates to CASSSQGRDEAFF.

CDR3: CASSLGQSLSTDTQYF. CDR3 DNA sequence: TGTGCCAGCAGCTTGGGACAGAGCCTTAGCACAGATACGCAGTATTTT. The V call is TRBV9, the J call TRBJ2-3; 7 nucleotides line up with TRBD1. V lost 4 bases, J lost 0 bases, and 8 bases stayed unmatched. Germline CDR1 SGDLS, CDR2 YYNGEE. The CDR3 consists of 16 residues.

The chain uses TRBV19 and TRBJ2-3; D remains unclear. There are 13 residues in the CDR3. The V end lost 3 bases, the J end lost 2 bases, and 6 bases lay between the germline ends. The germline gives CDR1 LNHDA, CDR2 SQIVND (reference sequence). The DNA for the CDR3 is TGTGCCAGTAGTATCCGTCCCACAGATACGCAGTATTTT. Encoded protein: CASSIRPTDTQYF.

The chain employs TRBV30 and TRBJ1-1; no definite D call. The germline CDR1 and CDR2 sequences are GTSNPN and SVGIG (reference sequence). With 3 bases removed from V and 6 bases from J, the gap between germline ends came to 8 bases. The CDR3 has 11 residues. CDR3 nucleotides: TGTGCCTGGAGGGGAGTGGCTGAAGCTTTCTTT. Its translation: CAWRGVAEAFF.

The rearrangement joins TRBV5-1 to TRBJ1-1; D gene unclear. Germline V CDR1 and CDR2: SGHRS, YFSETQ. The CDR3 has 16 amino acids. Deletions cut 0 bases from V and 2 bases from J, with 14 bases between. Written as DNA, the CDR3 is TGCGCCAGCAGCTTGGGTTTTACGGACTCCAACACTGAAGCTTTCTTT. Residues: CASSLGFTDSNTEAFF.

The V gene is TRBV30, the J gene TRBJ1-2, with 8 bases that match TRBD1. V dropped 2 bases and J dropped 8; count of bases not matched to a gene: 7. The length of the CDR3 is 13 residues. Germline lookup yields CDR1 GTSNPN and CDR2 SVGIG (reference sequence). CDR3 sequence reads: CAWSPRTGTGYTF. The CDR3, as DNA: TGTGCCTGGAGTCCCCGGACAGGGACAGGCTACACCTTC.

The CDR3 sequence is CASSKGQGRYNSPLHF. CDR3 in DNA: TGTGCCAGCAGCAAGGGCCAGGGAAGGTATAATTCACCCCTCCACTTT. The V gene is TRBV7-9, the J gene TRBJ1-6, with a weak D call TRBD1 (5 bases). The V gene's germline CDR1 is SEHNR and CDR2 FQNEAQ (reference sequence). The ends were cut back, 5 bases at V and 4 bases at J, with 15 bases in the middle. The CDR3 is 16 amino acids.

The table lists this clone with a count of one. The J gene is TRBJ2-7, the V gene TRBV6-1, with TRBD1 matching over 9 bases. The CDR3 extends over 15 amino acids. Unmatched junction bases numbered 7, after V lost 3 bases and J lost 4 bases. Germline V gives CDR1 MNHNS, CDR2 SASEGT. This CDR3 reads CASSDGTGRIYEQYF. CDR3 coding DNA: TGTGCCAGCAGTGACGGGACAGGGAGGATATACGAGCAGTACTTC.